The 32 T cell receptor beta chains below come from one sample, sequenced in a study of blood T cell repertoires in COVID-19. Profiling relied on immunoSEQ multiplex PCR, and the TCRdb table lists in-frame clones only, not all of them. The sample contains about 340,000 clones, around 83% of which appear only once. Sequences were obtained from peripheral blood. All receptors come from a man aged 25-45 years with active or convalescent COVID-19.

The chain couples TRBV11-2 to TRBJ2-3; 8 nucleotides match TRBD1. CDR3 length equals 12 residues. Germline V gene sequence: CDR1 SGHAT, CDR2 FQNNGV. The trim removed 3 bases at V and 11 bases at J, leaving 4 bases unmatched. CDR3 sequence (DNA): TGTGCCAGCAGCTTTGGACAGGGTTGGCAGTATTTT. Translating gives CASSFGQGWQYF. Using reference TRBV11-2 and TRBJ2-3 for the parts outside the CDR3, the full variable domain is EAGVAQSPRYKIIEKRQSVAFWCNPISGHATLYWYQQILGQGPKLLIQFQNNGVVDDSQLPKDRFSAERLKGVDSTLKIQPAKLEDSAVYLCASSFGQGWQYFGPGTRLTVL.

The rearrangement uses TRBV9 and TRBJ2-5, with 9 bases aligning to TRBD2. The germline V gene has CDR1 SGDLS and CDR2 YYNGEE. The junction had 12 bases not matched to a gene; V was cut back by 3 bases and J by 6 bases. There are 16 residues in the CDR3. CDR3 sequence reads: CASSAGTSIKHQTQYF. DNA of the CDR3: TGTGCCAGCAGCGCTGGGACTAGCATTAAACATCAGACCCAGTACTTC.

The chain combines TRBV28 with TRBJ2-3; 7 bases agree with TRBD1. CDR1 is MDHEN, CDR2 SYDVKM, per germline. V was clipped by 5 bases and J by 1 base; unmatched bases: 6. The CDR3 has 15 residues. For the CDR3, the DNA is TGTGCCAGCAGTGAGGCCGGACAGGGCACAGATACGCAGTATTTT. This sequence encodes CASSEAGQGTDTQYF.

CDR3 DNA sequence: TGTGCCAGCAGCGTCGCCGGGACAGGGAAAAACTATGGCTACACCTTC. Amino acid sequence: CASSVAGTGKNYGYTF. The rearrangement uses TRBV13 and TRBJ1-2, with 9 nucleotides matching TRBD1. Germline V gene lookup returns CDR1 PRHDT and CDR2 FYEKMQ (reference sequence). This CDR3 region has 16 residues. With 5 bases clipped from V and 2 bases from J, the junction kept 9 bases outside the gene matches.

In this sample, this clone turned up once. CDR3 sequence: CASSREGATYEQYF. In DNA, the CDR3 is TGTGCCAGCAGCCGGGAAGGGGCAACCTACGAGCAGTACTTC. The chain combines TRBV3-1 (or the pseudogene TRBV3-2) with TRBJ2-7; TRBD1 might be the D (5 bases). This CDR3 comprises 14 residues. V gave up 4 bases and J gave up 2 bases, with 12 bases separating them. Germline V gene sequence: CDR1 LGHDT, CDR2 YNNKEL (reference sequence).

This sequence joins TRBV5-1 and TRBJ1-2; no reliable D call. Trimming shortened V by 5 bases and J by 5 bases, and 16 bases separated the two germline ends. The CDR3 contains 14 residues. Germline-derived CDR1 and CDR2 are SGHRS and YFSETQ. CDR3 DNA sequence: TGCGCCAGCAGTCTCTCGGGAATAGGGTATGGCTACACCTTC. Translating gives CASSLSGIGYGYTF.

V usage is TRBV30 and J usage is TRBJ1-4; D call uncertain. Between the trimmed V and J ends, which lost 2 bases and 0 bases, there was a span of 13 bases. In germline, CDR1 is GTSNPN, CDR2 SVGIG (reference sequence). CDR3 length: 16 amino acids. CDR3 coding DNA: TGTGCCTGGAGTTTTGGGCGCGGGACAACTAATGAAAAACTGTTTTTT. This encodes CAWSFGRGTTNEKLFF.

The V and J genes are TRBV7-2 and TRBJ1-3; possible D gene TRBD1, 6 bases. V was pared by 8 bases and J by 3 bases, with 14 bases between. The germline CDR1 and CDR2 sequences are SGHTA and FQGNSA. The length of the CDR3 is 14 residues. Written as DNA, the CDR3 is TGTGCCAGCCAAGACAGGTCCAATGGAAACACCATATATTTT. This gives the protein CASQDRSNGNTIYF.

This clone was seen only a few times. The chain couples TRBV4-1 to TRBJ2-1; 7 nucleotides match TRBD2. V lost 2 bases to trimming and J lost 5 bases; unmatched junction nucleotides: 12. The CDR3 contains 17 residues. Germline values: CDR1 MGHRA, CDR2 YSYEKL. The CDR3 nucleotides read TGCGCCAGCAGCCAAAGGGGCGGGAGCGGGTGGAACAATGAGCAGTTCTTC. Encoded protein: CASSQRGGSGWNNEQFF.

The chain has TRBV29-1 and TRBJ2-7, with 10 nucleotides matching TRBD1. The ends lost 6 bases at V and 2 bases at J; junction bases unmatched: 13. This CDR3 region has 16 residues. Germline CDR1 and CDR2: SQVTM and ANQGSEA. The DNA of the CDR3 is TGCAGCGTAGCCGGGACAGGGGAGTATAGGGCCTACGAGCAGTACTTC. Translating gives CSVAGTGEYRAYEQYF.

This clone has a handful of counts. The rearrangement links TRBV7-2 to TRBJ1-1, with a weak D call TRBD1 (5 bases). The V end was cut by 5 bases, the J end by 8 bases, with 24 bases between. CDR1 and CDR2 from the germline V gene are SGHTA and FQGNSA. This CDR3 is 16 amino acids long. This chain's CDR3 is CASSPAGGGAGREAFF. In nucleotides, the CDR3 is TGTGCCAGCAGCCCGGCGGGGGGAGGGGCGGGGCGCGAAGCTTTCTTT.

This chain's CDR3 is CASSWDRGYEQYF. In DNA, the CDR3 is TGTGCCAGCAGCTGGGACAGGGGATACGAGCAGTACTTC. The chain has TRBV11-2 and TRBJ2-7, with 10 bases that match TRBD1. The V and J ends lost 4 bases and 4 bases, in that order; junction bases with no gene match: 1. CDR3 length: 13 amino acids. CDR1 is SGHAT, CDR2 FQNNGV, per germline.

This clone was picked up a small number of times. The chain uses TRBV12-3 or TRBV12-4 and TRBJ1-1; possible D gene TRBD1, 5 bases. Trimming removed 1 base from V and 11 bases from J, with 11 bases in between. The CDR3 runs to 12 residues. CDR3 nucleotide sequence: TGTGCCAGCAGTTTAGAATGGACACCTGCTTTCTTT. Encoded protein: CASSLEWTPAFF.

V is TRBV6-5 and J is TRBJ1-2; 9 nucleotides align to TRBD1. Germline V lookup: CDR1 MNHEY, CDR2 SVGAGI. The V segment lost 4 bases and the J segment 0 bases; nucleotides outside the gene matches: 6. The CDR3 covers 16 residues. The CDR3 sequence is CASSSRDRAPNYGYTF. The CDR3 DNA reads as TGTGCCAGCAGTTCCCGGGACAGGGCCCCTAACTATGGCTACACCTTC.

The chain carries TRBV5-4 and TRBJ2-1; tentative D call: TRBD2 (6 bases). Per germline, CDR1 SGHNT and CDR2 YYREEE (reference sequence). V lost 2 bases to trimming and J lost 8 bases, with 14 bases between them. The CDR3 length is 14 residues. DNA for the CDR3: TGTGCCAGCAGCTTCGCTAGCGAAGTGGATGAGCAGTTCTTC. Amino acid sequence: CASSFASEVDEQFF.

The chain carries TRBV4-2 and TRBJ1-2; D possibly corresponds to TRBD1 (5 bases). Trimming pared 2 bases from V and 0 bases from J, leaving 10 bases between. This CDR3 contains 15 residues. Germline loops: CDR1 LGHNA, CDR2 YNFKEQ. CDR3 residues: CASSQQGLANYGYTF. The CDR3 bases are TGTGCCAGCAGCCAACAGGGCTTAGCTAACTATGGCTACACCTTC.

The CDR3 DNA reads TGTGCCAGCAGCTTAGGGGCGGGGGGCCTTCGGGTGGATACGCAGTATTTT. It codes for CASSLGAGGLRVDTQYF. The V gene is TRBV7-2, the J gene TRBJ2-3; 8 bases match TRBD2. V trimming: 1 base; J trimming: 6 bases; junction bases outside the gene matches: 12. The germline V gene has CDR1 SGHTA and CDR2 FQGNSA. This CDR3 is built from 17 residues. Full variable domain (remainder filled in from reference TRBV7-2 and TRBJ2-3): GAGVSQSPSNKVTEKGKDVELRCDPISGHTALYWYRQSLGQGLEFLIYFQGNSAPDKSGLPSDRFSAERTGGSVSTLTIQRTQQEDSAVYLCASSLGAGGLRVDTQYFGPGTRLTVL.

The table lists this clone with a few counts. CDR3 nucleotide sequence: TGCGCCAGCAGCCAAGCAAGGGGGGGCAGTTTCGTATCGAGTACGCAGTATTTT. Protein product: CASSQARGGSFVSSTQYF. The rearrangement uses TRBV4-3 and TRBJ2-3; D is perhaps TRBD2 (7 bases). Germline CDR1 and CDR2: LGHNA and YSLEER. The CDR3 is made up of 18 amino acids. V lost 1 base to trimming and J lost 8 bases, with 25 bases between them.

This rearrangement joins TRBV2 to TRBJ1-1; D not resolved. The germline gives CDR1 SNHLY, CDR2 FYNNEI. V gave up 4 bases and J gave up 0 bases, with 9 bases separating them. There are 14 residues in the CDR3. The CDR3 bases are TGTGCCAGCAGTGCACGGGTGATGAACACTGAAGCTTTCTTT. Encoded protein: CASSARVMNTEAFF.

CDR3 amino acids: CASSRQGVPEAFF. CDR3 nucleotide sequence: TGTGCCAGCAGTCGACAGGGAGTCCCTGAAGCTTTCTTT. V usage is TRBV6-5 and J usage is TRBJ1-1, with 7 bases fitting TRBD1. Germline V lookup: CDR1 MNHEY, CDR2 SVGAGI. Losses at the gene ends were 5 bases for V and 6 bases for J; bases not matched to a gene: 6. The length of the CDR3 is 13 residues.

The genes are TRBV7-8 and TRBJ2-7, with 12 bases lining up with TRBD1. CDR1 and CDR2 from the germline V gene are SGHVS and FQNEAQ. J lost 3 bases, V lost 5 bases, and 5 bases had no gene match. This CDR3 is built from 15 residues. CDR3: CASSRGTGGDYEQYF. The CDR3 coding sequence is TGTGCCAGCAGCAGGGGGACAGGGGGCGACTACGAGCAGTACTTC.

V and J are TRBV5-1 and TRBJ2-1, with 10 bases aligning to TRBD2. The J segment lost 0 bases and the V segment lost 7 bases, leaving 7 bases of the junction unmatched. Germline CDR1 reads SGHRS; CDR2 reads YFSETQ. This CDR3 region has 16 residues. The CDR3 spells CASERGGRSSYNEQFF. The CDR3 coding sequence is TGCGCCAGCGAGCGGGGGGGCCGGAGCTCCTACAATGAGCAGTTCTTC.

With regard to this clone: One junction end does not reproduce the germline sequence, and a read error may be involved. The chain couples TRBV2 to TRBJ2-1, with 8 bases aligning to TRBD2. The germline V gene encodes CDR1 SNHLY and CDR2 FYNNEI. The CDR3 covers 12 residues. The CDR3 region is CASSPGRGLCVF. DNA for the CDR3: TGTGCCAGCAGCCCCGGGAGGGGACTATGTGTCTTC.

The chain links TRBV9 to TRBJ2-2; 8 positions agree with TRBD1. The junction had 5 bases not matched to a gene; V was cut back by 0 bases and J by 4 bases. The CDR3 length is 16 residues. Germline CDR1 reads SGDLS; CDR2 reads YYNGEE. As DNA, the CDR3 is TGTGCCAGCAGCGTAGTTGACAGGGGATTCACCGGGGAGCTGTTTTTT. As protein: CASSVVDRGFTGELFF.

The chain is built from TRBV6-5 and TRBJ1-2; D ambiguous. This CDR3 has 13 amino acids. CDR1 and CDR2 (germline): MNHEY, SVGAGI. The V end lost 4 bases, the J end lost 0 bases, and 6 bases lay between the germline ends. CDR3: CASSSRANYGYTF. As DNA, the CDR3 is TGTGCCAGCAGTTCTCGGGCTAACTATGGCTACACCTTC.

The V and J genes are TRBV11-3 and TRBJ1-5; the D gene is possibly TRBD1 (6 bases). Germline lookup yields CDR1 SGHNT and CDR2 YENEEA. CDR3 length: 13 amino acids. V lost 3 bases, J lost 5 bases, and 8 bases lay in between. The CDR3 nucleotides are TGTGCCAGCAGCTTTGGGGGCGATCAGCCCCAGCATTTT. This gives the protein CASSFGGDQPQHF.

The chain has TRBV18 and TRBJ2-5; D gene unclear. CDR3 length: 12 residues. CDR1 and CDR2 from the germline V gene are KGHSH and LQKENI. V was pared by 1 base and J by 13 bases, with 13 bases between. CDR3 in amino acids: CASSPQAAPGYF. CDR3 nucleotide sequence: TGTGCCAGCTCACCACAGGCAGCTCCGGGGTACTTC.

In its sample, this clone was seen a few times. This chain uses TRBV28 with TRBJ1-5; no reliable D call. V lost 3 bases, J lost 3 bases, and 6 bases lay in between. Germline assignment: CDR1 MDHEN and CDR2 SYDVKM. The CDR3 has 13 amino acids. CDR3 sequence reads: CASSFGINQPQHF. For the CDR3, the DNA is TGTGCCAGCAGTTTCGGGATCAATCAGCCCCAGCATTTT.

The V and J genes are TRBV4-2 and TRBJ1-2, with D maybe TRBD1 (6 bases). V was trimmed by 0 bases and J by 0 bases, leaving 17 bases between them. The CDR3 spans 18 residues. From germline, CDR1 is LGHNA and CDR2 YNFKEQ. CDR3 DNA sequence: TGTGCCAGCAGCCAAGATGAGCAGGGGATCGGCGCTAACTATGGCTACACCTTC. The encoded protein is CASSQDEQGIGANYGYTF.

This clone appeared a single time. The chain carries TRBV11-3 and TRBJ2-5, with TRBD2 identical over 10 bases. From germline, CDR1 is SGHNT and CDR2 YENEEA. This CDR3 has 15 amino acids. V was clipped by 4 bases and J by 2 bases; unmatched bases: 4. CDR3 in DNA: TGTGCCAGCAGCTCACCAGCGGGGGGGCAAGAGACCCAGTACTTC. Translated: CASSSPAGGQETQYF.

This chain links TRBV29-1 with TRBJ2-1; 7 nucleotides align to TRBD2. The CDR3 extends over 11 amino acids. Germline CDR1 reads SQVTM; CDR2 reads ANQGSEA. J lost 15 bases, V lost 4 bases, and 9 bases had no gene match. The CDR3 loop is CSVATSAGGFF. CDR3 in DNA: TGCAGCGTTGCCACTAGCGCCGGGGGGTTCTTC.

The chain recombines TRBV27 with TRBJ2-5; 7 nucleotides agree with TRBD1. Germline-derived CDR1 and CDR2 are MNHEY and SMNVEV (reference sequence). After removal of 4 bases from V and 1 base from J, the junction contained 0 bases not matched to a gene. The CDR3 covers 13 residues. The CDR3 sequence: CASSWDSQETQYF. The CDR3 DNA follows: TGTGCCAGCAGTTGGGACAGCCAAGAGACCCAGTACTTC.